One sample yielded the 11 T cell receptor beta chains listed below, sequenced in a study of shared clonotypes between healthy human individuals. Repertoires were generated with immunoSEQ multiplex PCR, while TCRdb's copy carries only in-frame clones and drops some. The sample holds roughly 2 million clones; over 85% are singletons and the top ten take 0.1% to 0.15%. Specimen: naive CD4+ T cells sorted from blood. Subset meaning: CD45RA+ positively selected. The receptor source for this set is a man between 18 and 35 years old in good health.

This clone was counted a single time. The chain joins TRBV7-9 to TRBJ1-4, with D hard to call. The V and J ends lost 7 bases and 2 bases respectively, with 11 bases between them. The CDR3 contains 14 residues. Germline-derived CDR1 and CDR2 are SEHNR and FQNEAQ (reference sequence). The CDR3 region is CASNRGDTNEKLFF. The CDR3 DNA reads TGTGCCAGCAACCGGGGAGACACTAATGAAAAACTGTTTTTT.

J is TRBJ1-1 and V is TRBV4-3; D gene unclear. This CDR3 spans 13 amino acids. Germline lookup yields CDR1 LGHNA and CDR2 YSLEER. V shed 3 bases and J shed 1 base, with 6 bases lying between them. CDR3 sequence reads: CASSQGPNTEAFF. In nucleotides, the CDR3 is TGCGCCAGCAGCCAGGGCCCGAACACTGAAGCTTTCTTT.

As for this clone: One base away lies a much larger clone, so this may be a sequencing read error. Other DNA sequences from this sample encode an identical CDR3 as well. This rearrangement joins TRBV25-1 to TRBJ2-7; TRBD1 matches at 9 bases. Germline loops: CDR1 MGHDK, CDR2 SYGVNS. The CDR3 runs to 14 residues. The CDR3 nucleotides are TGTGCTAGCAGTGATGGGACAGGGACCTACGAGCAGTACTTC. It is translated as CASSDGTGTYEQYF.

The chain couples TRBV14 to TRBJ1-1; a possible D gene is TRBD1 (6 bases). V lost 4 bases and J 3 bases, leaving 12 bases between the germline ends. The germline gives CDR1 SGHDN, CDR2 FVKESK. This CDR3 spans 14 amino acids. This CDR3 is CASSPGAVYTEAFF. CDR3 coding DNA: TGTGCCAGCAGCCCGGGGGCAGTCTACACTGAAGCTTTCTTT.

The rearrangement links TRBV7-9 to TRBJ1-5; D is unresolved. Trimming cost V 3 bases and J 4 bases, with 10 bases left between them. Germline-derived CDR1 and CDR2 are SEHNR and FQNEAQ (reference sequence). This CDR3 spans 14 amino acids. CDR3 nucleotide sequence: TGTGCCAGCAGCTTGAAAGGCGGGAATCAGCCCCAGCATTTT. Translated, it gives CASSLKGGNQPQHF. The full variable domain, in which reference TRBV7-9 and TRBJ1-5 provide the parts outside the CDR3, is DTGVSQNPRHKITKRGQNVTFRCDPISEHNRLYWYRQTLGQGPEFLTYFQNEAQLEKSRLLSDRFSAERPKGSFSTLEIQRTEQGDSAMYLCASSLKGGNQPQHFGDGTRLSIL.

Comments on this clone: A single base separates this from a much larger clone, so it may be a read error. Other nucleotide sequences in the sample specify the same CDR3. The chain has TRBV29-1 and TRBJ2-3; D remains unclear. The CDR3 contains 11 residues. Germline CDR1 reads SQVTM; CDR2 reads ANQGSEA. Trimming shortened V by 7 bases and J by 6 bases, and 11 bases separated the two germline ends. In DNA, the CDR3 is TGCAGCGCCCTCGTTGCTGATACGCAGTATTTT. Encoded protein: CSALVADTQYF.

V and J are TRBV20-1 and TRBJ1-2; D is possibly TRBD1 (5 bases). CDR3 length: 11 amino acids. V was pared by 5 bases and J by 8 bases, with 12 bases between. The germline V gene encodes CDR1 DFQATT and CDR2 SNEGSKA (reference sequence). In DNA, the CDR3 is TGCAGTGCTTCAGGGTCTGCCGGCTACACCTTC. Translated: CSASGSAGYTF.

The chain links TRBV9 to TRBJ2-1; D perhaps matches TRBD1 (5 bases). Germline assignment: CDR1 SGDLS and CDR2 YYNGEE. The CDR3 has 16 residues. Trimming pared 3 bases from V and 0 bases from J, leaving 13 bases between. The CDR3 nucleotides are TGTGCCAGCAGCGGCCGACAGTCCCGCTCCTACAATGAGCAGTTCTTC. This translates into CASSGRQSRSYNEQFF. Looking up the rest from reference TRBV9 and TRBJ2-1 gives the full variable domain: DSGVTQTPKHLITATGQRVTLRCSPRSGDLSVYWYQQSLDQGLQFLIQYYNGEERAKGNILERFSAQQFPDLHSELNLSSLELGDSALYFCASSGRQSRSYNEQFFGPGTRLTVL.

This clone was counted many times. This CDR3 is also generated by other DNA sequences in the sample. The chain combines TRBV5-6 with TRBJ1-1; D may be TRBD1 (5 bases). This CDR3 is built from 13 residues. Germline V gives CDR1 SGHDT, CDR2 YYEEEE. Trimming removed 8 bases at V and 4 bases at J, with 15 bases between. The CDR3 nucleotides read TGTGCCAGTAGGGGAGGAATGGGCACTGAAGCTTTCTTT. Amino acid sequence: CASRGGMGTEAFF.

This chain uses TRBV11-2 with TRBJ2-5, with D possibly TRBD1 on 6 matching bases. The J call is uncertain, as TRBJ2-7 better fits the DNA end. Germline CDR1 and CDR2: SGHAT and FQNNGV. The CDR3 consists of 12 residues. CDR3 nucleotides: TGTGCCAGCAGCTTGGACAGCTACGAGCAGTACTTC. Its protein is CASSLDSYEQYF.

This clone was counted a few times. The identical CDR3 is also encoded by other nucleotide sequences in the sample. This rearrangement joins TRBV6-1 to TRBJ1-1; D is possibly TRBD1 (5 bases). The V end was cut by 3 bases, the J end by 5 bases, with 10 bases between. The CDR3 has 13 amino acids. CDR1 and CDR2 from the germline V gene are MNHNS and SASEGT. CDR3 sequence: CASSESGGTEAFF. CDR3 coding DNA: TGTGCCAGCAGTGAGTCGGGGGGGACTGAAGCTTTCTTT.